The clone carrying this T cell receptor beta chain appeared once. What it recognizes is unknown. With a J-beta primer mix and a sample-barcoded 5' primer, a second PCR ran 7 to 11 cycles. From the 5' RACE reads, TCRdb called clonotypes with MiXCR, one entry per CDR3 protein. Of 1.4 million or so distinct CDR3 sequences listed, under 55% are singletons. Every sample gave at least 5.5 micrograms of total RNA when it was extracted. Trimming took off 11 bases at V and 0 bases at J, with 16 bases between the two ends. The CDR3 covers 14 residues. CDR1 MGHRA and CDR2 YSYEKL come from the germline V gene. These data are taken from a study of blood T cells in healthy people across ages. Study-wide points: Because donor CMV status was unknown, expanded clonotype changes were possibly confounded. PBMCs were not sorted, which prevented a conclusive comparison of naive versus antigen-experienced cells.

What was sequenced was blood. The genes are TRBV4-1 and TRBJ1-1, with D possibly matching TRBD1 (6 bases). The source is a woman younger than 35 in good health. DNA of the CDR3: TGCGCCGGTAGCCTCGGACAGATGAACACTGAAGCTTTCTTT. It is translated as CAGSLGQMNTEAFF.